This TCR beta chain is from a study of blood T cell repertoires in COVID-19. Study in general: Samples taken during acute and convalescent COVID-19 were collected in the United States, Italy and Spain. In each case, the material was cDNA or gDNA derived from T cells, B-cell-depleted T cells, or PBMCs.

Per the original data handling: Estimation of nucleated cell counts relied on the amplification of reference gene primers. Only in-frame clones appear in the TCRdb table, and some are missing; sequencing was by immunoSEQ multiplex PCR. That table furnishes V, J and clone size, whereas the DNA furnished D and trimming. The table includes about 120,000 clones, 87% detected once. There are 13 residues in the CDR3. Germline values: CDR1 GTSNPN, CDR2 SVGIG (reference sequence). Trimming stripped 1 base from V and 7 bases from J, with 11 bases between. The chain combines TRBV30 with TRBJ1-5; D is unresolved. This sequence was found in a woman in her seventies with acute or convalescent COVID-19. Sample: peripheral blood. The DNA of the CDR3 is TGTGCCTGGAGTGGACGGTTCGGGCAGCCCCAGCATTTT. This translates into CAWSGRFGQPQHF.